Below, one TCR beta chain is given with its context. Its cognate antigen is unknown. Starting from about 470 ng of total RNA, TCR libraries were made with linear amplification. TCRdb analysed the reads with MiXCR anew, one entry per CDR3 protein. This repertoire shows around 200,000 distinct CDR3 sequences, nearly 75% found once; its top ten account for 2% to 2.5%. These data are taken from a study of healthy donors' naive CD4 and CD8 T cells. Regarding the study as a whole: Positive CDR3 charge linked to CD4+ cells, negative to CD8+ cells. A reported CD4+/CD8+ bias affected most V and J genes in naive cells.

CDR1 is SQVTM, CDR2 ANQGSEA, per germline. The CDR3 loop spans 13 amino acids. The V gene end was trimmed by 4 bases and the J gene end by 2 bases; junction bases not matched to a gene: 2. CD4+CD8-CD45RO-CD45RA+ cells were naive CD4+; CD8+CD4-CD45RA+CD27bright cells were naive CD8+. This chain connects TRBV29-1 to TRBJ2-1; 7 bases are a match to TRBD1. This receptor was obtained from a pool of human donors in good health; the sample pools cells from several healthy donors. Sequenced input: naive CD4+ and CD8+ T cells sorted from blood, pooled from several donors. This CDR3 is CSVGQGTYNEQFF. CDR3 DNA sequence: TGCAGCGTTGGACAGGGCACCTACAATGAGCAGTTCTTC.